These 27 T cell receptor beta chains originate from one sample sequenced in a study of cytomegalovirus exposure and HLA in healthy donors (dated by TCRdb to the late 2010s). Libraries were made using the immunoSEQ multiplex PCR assay. For the multiplex PCR, a mixture combining 60 forward primers for TCR Vbeta segments and 13 reverse primers for TCR Jbeta segments was used. TCRdb carries this immuneACCESS record with in-frame sequences only. Its versions omit some clonotypes, under half of them owing to an unresolved V gene in the studies checked, with the rest unexplained. This sample holds around 150,000 clones; 82% were observed only once. About 1.4% of the sample lies in the top ten. The sequenced sample was PBMCs. The receptor source for this set is a girl under 18 in good health and CMV-seropositive.

The CDR3 DNA follows: TGTGCCAGCAGTTCCACCGGGACAGGGGACTATGGCTACACCTTC. Its protein is CASSSTGTGDYGYTF. The V call is TRBV28, the J call TRBJ1-2; 10 bases agree with TRBD1. There are 15 residues in the CDR3. J lost 3 bases, V lost 4 bases, and 5 bases had no gene match. Per germline, CDR1 MDHEN and CDR2 SYDVKM.

This clone was seen only once. A read error may produce the germline difference seen at one junction end. The chain couples TRBV30 to TRBJ2-1; D ambiguous. The CDR3 loop spans 11 amino acids. Per the germline V gene, CDR1 is GTSNPN and CDR2 is SVGIG (reference sequence). This chain's CDR3 is CAWSPNNQQFF. The CDR3 coding sequence is TGTGCCTGGAGCCCGAACAATCAGCAGTTCTTC.

This chain links TRBV5-4 with TRBJ2-1, with a tentative D call TRBD2 (6 bases). The CDR3 is 16 amino acids. Germline CDR1 SGHNT, CDR2 YYREEE (reference sequence). V lost 4 bases and J lost 1, with 15 bases in between. DNA of the CDR3: TGTGCCAGCAGCCCGAGGGGTGGGAGGTCCTACAATGAGCAGTTCTTC. Encoded protein: CASSPRGGRSYNEQFF.

In its sample, this clone was seen a few times. DNA for the CDR3: TGCAGCGTTGAAAAGACTACGGGAGGGGAAGCTTTCTTT. Translated, it gives CSVEKTTGGEAFF. The rearrangement links TRBV29-1 to TRBJ1-1; D is ambiguous. The CDR3 covers 13 residues. V was shortened by 2 bases and J by 8 bases, with 15 bases between the two germline ends. CDR1 SQVTM and CDR2 ANQGSEA come from the germline V gene. Combining the CDR3 with reference TRBV29-1 and TRBJ1-1 gives the whole variable domain SAVISQKPSRDICQRGTSLTIQCQVDSQVTMMFWYRQQPGQSLTLIATANQGSEATYESGFVIDKFPISRPNLTFSTLTVSNMSPEDSSIYLCSVEKTTGGEAFFGQGTRLTVV.

The CDR3 region is CASSLGGRQDTQYF. CDR3 bases: TGTGCCAGCAGCTTGGGTGGCAGACAAGATACGCAGTATTTT. The chain couples TRBV5-5 to TRBJ2-3; D gene unclear. The CDR3 contains 14 residues. Per the germline V gene, CDR1 is SGHKS and CDR2 is YYEKEE (reference sequence). The V end was cut by 0 bases, the J end by 5 bases, with 10 bases between.

This clone was recorded once. The CDR3 loop reads CASSSTGLLSGNTIYF. The CDR3 DNA is TGTGCCAGCAGTTCGACAGGTTTACTCTCTGGAAACACCATATATTTT. The chain has TRBV28 and TRBJ1-3; possible D gene TRBD1, 6 bases. This CDR3 spans 16 amino acids. The germline gives CDR1 MDHEN, CDR2 SYDVKM. V dropped 4 bases and J dropped 0 bases, with 13 bases sitting between them.

This clone was detected only once. The chain carries TRBV7-6 and TRBJ2-7; 9 positions agree with TRBD1. V dropped 5 bases and J dropped 0; count of bases not matched to a gene: 11. The CDR3 runs to 17 residues. Germline values: CDR1 SGHVS, CDR2 FNYEAQ. In nucleotides, the CDR3 is TGTGCCAGCAGCCAGCAAATTGCGGGACAGGGCTCCTACGAGCAGTACTTC. This translates into CASSQQIAGQGSYEQYF.

The rearrangement joins TRBV19 to TRBJ2-7; tentative D call: TRBD1 (5 bases). Germline CDR1 reads LNHDA; CDR2 reads SQIVND (reference sequence). The V gene lost 1 base and the J gene lost 4 bases, with 8 bases spanning the gap. The CDR3 length is 13 residues. CDR3 DNA sequence: TGTGCCAGTAGTATAGGACAGAAGTACGAGCAGTACTTC. Translated, it gives CASSIGQKYEQYF.

CDR3 sequence (DNA): TGTGCCACCAGCAGAGATCCTGGTTTCGGGGAATCAGACACTGAAGCTTTCTTT. It yields the protein CATSRDPGFGESDTEAFF. The V and J genes are TRBV15 and TRBJ1-1; D is unclear. CDR3 size: 18 residues. The germline CDR1 and CDR2 sequences are LNHNV and YYDKDF (reference sequence). V was clipped by 0 bases and J by 3 bases, with 20 bases between them.

V usage is TRBV7-9 and J usage is TRBJ2-3; no clear D gene. Germline CDR1 is SEHNR and CDR2 is FQNEAQ (reference sequence). Trimming cost V 5 bases and J 0 bases, with 6 bases left between them. The CDR3 covers 13 residues. CDR3 sequence reads: CASSISSTDTQYF. CDR3 sequence (DNA): TGTGCCAGCAGCATTAGTAGCACAGATACGCAGTATTTT.

J is TRBJ1-1 and V is TRBV19; no clear D. Germline loops: CDR1 LNHDA, CDR2 SQIVND (reference sequence). Trimming stripped 4 bases from V and 4 bases from J, with 10 bases between. The length of the CDR3 is 13 residues. CDR3 region: CASSTGLSTEAFF. The CDR3 DNA sequence: TGTGCCAGTAGTACCGGACTGAGCACTGAAGCTTTCTTT. The whole variable domain, remainder taken from reference TRBV19 and TRBJ1-1, is DGGITQSPKYLFRKEGQNVTLSCEQNLNHDAMYWYRQDPGQGLRLIYYSQIVNDFQKGDIAEGYSVSREKKESFPLTVTSAQKNPTAFYLCASSTGLSTEAFFGQGTRLTVV.

This chain uses TRBV4-1 with TRBJ2-7; D perhaps matches TRBD2 (5 bases). Trimming left V 6 bases short and J 0 bases short, with 24 bases between. The germline gives CDR1 MGHRA, CDR2 YSYEKL. The CDR3 runs 18 residues. The CDR3 here is CASSVGLTRAKSSYEQYF. DNA of the CDR3: TGCGCCAGCAGTGTCGGACTGACCCGGGCAAAAAGCTCCTACGAGCAGTACTTC.

The rearrangement links TRBV7-2 to TRBJ1-1; no firm D call. V lost 5 bases and J 0 bases, leaving 10 bases between the germline ends. From germline, CDR1 is SGHTA and CDR2 FQGNSA. The CDR3 is 14 residues long. This CDR3 is CASSPGLVNTEAFF. The CDR3 DNA is TGTGCCAGCAGCCCTGGACTGGTGAACACTGAAGCTTTCTTT.

The V call is TRBV10-3, the J call TRBJ2-2, with TRBD2 matching over 8 bases. V lost 7 bases to trimming and J lost 5 bases; unmatched junction nucleotides: 18. The CDR3 spans 18 residues. CDR1 is ENHRY and CDR2 is SYGVKD in the germline V gene. The CDR3 loop reads CAITPQRGPPIATGELFF. For the CDR3, the DNA is TGTGCCATCACCCCCCAGCGGGGGCCACCGATAGCTACCGGGGAGCTGTTTTTT.

V is TRBV5-4 and J is TRBJ2-7; 9 nucleotides agree with TRBD1. V lost 2 bases, J lost 4 bases, and 7 bases stayed unmatched. From germline, CDR1 is SGHNT and CDR2 YYREEE (reference sequence). The CDR3 contains 15 residues. DNA of the CDR3: TGTGCCAGCAGCTTTCCCGGACAGGGGCAGTACGAGCAGTACTTC. It specifies CASSFPGQGQYEQYF.

CDR3 amino acids: CASSPRLGLAGEGETQYF. CDR3 nucleotides: TGCGCCAGCAGCCCGAGGCTGGGACTAGCGGGAGAGGGAGAGACCCAGTACTTC. The gene calls are TRBV5-1 and TRBJ2-5; the match to TRBD2 covers 14 bases. Looked up from germline, CDR1 is SGHRS and CDR2 is YFSETQ. The CDR3 is made up of 18 amino acids. V lost 4 bases to trimming and J lost 4 bases; unmatched junction nucleotides: 12.

The gene calls are TRBV6-1 and TRBJ1-2; a possible D gene is TRBD1 (5 bases). CDR1 is MNHNS, CDR2 SASEGT, per germline. V was pared by 1 base and J by 8 bases, with 20 bases between. This CDR3 has 16 residues. DNA of the CDR3: TGTGCCAGCAGTGAAGGGGGAAGGACAATGCTGAGGGGCTACACCTTC. It encodes CASSEGGRTMLRGYTF.

This chain uses TRBV7-8 with TRBJ2-1; no clear D gene. The germline CDR1 and CDR2 sequences are SGHVS and FQNEAQ. The CDR3 is made up of 12 amino acids. Trimming took 1 base from V and 7 from J, leaving 5 bases between them. As DNA, the CDR3 is TGTGCCAGCAGCTTAGTCTTAAATGAGCAGTTCTTC. This translates into CASSLVLNEQFF.

The rearrangement uses TRBV7-2 and TRBJ2-1; TRBD2 matches at 10 bases. V shed 7 bases and J 0 bases; nucleotides not matched to a gene: 15. Germline V gene data show CDR1 as SGHTA and CDR2 as FQGNSA. The CDR3 has 19 residues. The CDR3 DNA reads as TGTGCCAGCATCCGGGGGGGGGTAGCGGGAGGAAGCTCCTACAATGAGCAGTTCTTC. Protein product: CASIRGGVAGGSSYNEQFF.

The chain combines TRBV5-1 with TRBJ2-3; 9 bases are shared with TRBD2. This CDR3 is 14 amino acids long. Germline values: CDR1 SGHRS, CDR2 YFSETQ. Germline trimming cut 0 bases from V and 6 bases from J; bases unmatched to any gene: 2. CDR3 residues: CASSLASGEDTQYF. The CDR3 DNA sequence: TGCGCCAGCAGCTTGGCTAGCGGGGAGGATACGCAGTATTTT.

V usage is TRBV18 and J usage is TRBJ2-5, with D unresolved. V shed 4 bases and J shed 1 base, with 7 bases lying between them. The CDR3 runs 13 residues. Germline V gene data show CDR1 as KGHSH and CDR2 as LQKENI. DNA of the CDR3: TGTGCCAGCTCACGTCTCGTCCAAGAGACCCAGTACTTC. Translated, it gives CASSRLVQETQYF. Full variable domain (outside the CDR3, taken from reference TRBV18 and TRBJ2-5): NAGVMQNPRHLVRRRGQEARLRCSPMKGHSHVYWYRQLPEEGLKFMVYLQKENIIDESGMPKERFSAEFPKEGPSILRIQQVVRGDSAAYFCASSRLVQETQYFGPGTRLLVL.

J is TRBJ1-1 and V is TRBV10-2; 8 bases fit TRBD1. The CDR3 is made up of 15 amino acids. Germline lookup yields CDR1 WSHSY and CDR2 SAAADI. Unmatched junction bases numbered 13, after V lost 8 bases and J lost 5 bases. Here the CDR3 DNA reads TGCGCCAGCTCGACTAACCTGGACAGGGAAACTGAAGCTTTCTTT. This gives the protein CASSTNLDRETEAFF.

The genes are TRBV27 and TRBJ1-3; TRBD1 matches 8 bases. In germline, CDR1 is MNHEY, CDR2 SMNVEV (reference sequence). CDR3 length equals 16 residues. J lost 4 bases, V lost 4 bases, and 9 bases had no gene match. Here the CDR3 reads CASSSLYRGSGNTIYF. As DNA, the CDR3 is TGTGCCAGCAGTTCACTCTACAGGGGGAGCGGAAACACCATATATTTT.

V usage is TRBV4-1 and J usage is TRBJ1-1; a weak D match, TRBD1 (6 bases). The CDR3 is made up of 16 amino acids. Germline CDR1 is MGHRA and CDR2 is YSYEKL. The V and J ends lost 4 bases and 0 bases respectively, with 15 bases between them. The CDR3, as DNA: TGCGCCAGCAGCCCGTTGGACAGATCTCTGAACACTGAAGCTTTCTTT. Its protein product is CASSPLDRSLNTEAFF.

This clone appeared a single time. The chain carries TRBV28 and TRBJ2-6, with D perhaps matching TRBD2 (5 bases). The CDR3 runs 19 residues. Germline CDR1 and CDR2: MDHEN and SYDVKM. V lost 3 bases to trimming and J lost 1 base, with 19 bases between them. The CDR3 DNA reads TGTGCCAGCAGTTTCCAACTAGTCAGGAGAGGGTCTGGGGCCAACGTCCTGACTTTC. This gives the protein CASSFQLVRRGSGANVLTF.

This clone was seen more than once but under ten times. The CDR3 nucleotides are TGTGCCAGCAGCCCTACGTCAGGGGCGGGTGAAAAACTGTTTTTT. Encoded protein: CASSPTSGAGEKLFF. The rearrangement uses TRBV5-4 and TRBJ1-4; weak D call: TRBD1 (6 bases). CDR1 and CDR2 from the germline V gene are SGHNT and YYREEE (reference sequence). With 4 bases removed from V and 7 bases from J, the gap between germline ends came to 17 bases. The CDR3 extends over 15 amino acids.

The V and J genes are TRBV28 and TRBJ1-5; D is ambiguous. The CDR3 is made up of 13 amino acids. The germline gives CDR1 MDHEN, CDR2 SYDVKM. Between the trimmed V and J ends, which lost 5 bases and 1 base, there was a span of 6 bases. The CDR3 is CASSLRSNQPQHF. CDR3 sequence (DNA): TGTGCCAGCAGTCTGCGGAGCAATCAGCCCCAGCATTTT.